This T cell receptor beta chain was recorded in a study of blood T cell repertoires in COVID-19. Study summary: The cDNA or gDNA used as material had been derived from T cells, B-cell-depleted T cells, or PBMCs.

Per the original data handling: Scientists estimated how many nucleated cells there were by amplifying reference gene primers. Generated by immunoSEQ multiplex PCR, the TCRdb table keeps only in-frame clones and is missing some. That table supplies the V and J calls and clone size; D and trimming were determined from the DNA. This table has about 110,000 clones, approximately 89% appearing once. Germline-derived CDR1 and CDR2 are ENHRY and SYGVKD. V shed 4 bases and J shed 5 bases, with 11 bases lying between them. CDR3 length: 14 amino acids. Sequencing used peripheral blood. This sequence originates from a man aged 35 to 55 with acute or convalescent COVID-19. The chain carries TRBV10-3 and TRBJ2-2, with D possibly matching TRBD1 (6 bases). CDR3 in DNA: TGTGCCATCAGTGCTGGGGGCTCAACCGGGGAGCTGTTTTTT. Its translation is CAISAGGSTGELFF.